The 27 T cell receptor beta chains listed next were all sequenced from one sample in a study of identical twins. TCRdb fed the 5' RACE reads into MiXCR, producing one record per CDR3 protein. The profile shows 200,000 to 250,000 distinct CDR3 sequences, about 7.3% of them singletons. This sample also appeared in a second study, on yellow fever vaccine responses in identical twins.

The sequencing sample was made of memory (CD45RO+) T cells sorted from blood. Receptors originate from a woman aged 18-29 years in good health.

The chain combines TRBV24-1 with TRBJ2-1, with 12 bases identical to TRBD2. V gave up 2 bases and J gave up 6 bases; unmatched junction bases: 10. CDR1 KGHDR and CDR2 SFDVKD come from the germline V gene. The CDR3 length is 18 residues. CDR3 coding DNA: TGTGCCACCAGTGATTCTAGCGGGAGGGCGAGGGCACTCAATGAGCAGTTCTTC. Protein: CATSDSSGRARALNEQFF.

This clonotype was seen repeatedly, ten times or more. J is TRBJ1-4 and V is TRBV29-1; 10 bases line up with TRBD1. This CDR3 region has 14 residues. J was trimmed by 6 bases and V by 4 bases; bases with no gene match: 5. Germline CDR1 is SQVTM and CDR2 is ANQGSEA. CDR3 sequence reads: CSVGRGTGDEKLFF. In DNA, the CDR3 is TGCAGCGTTGGAAGAGGGACAGGGGATGAAAAACTGTTTTTT. The full variable domain, with the rest looked up from reference TRBV29-1 and TRBJ1-4, is SAVISQKPSRDICQRGTSLTIQCQVDSQVTMMFWYRQQPGQSLTLIATANQGSEATYESGFVIDKFPISRPNLTFSTLTVSNMSPEDSSIYLCSVGRGTGDEKLFFGSGTQLSVL.

The sample holds a few counts of this clonotype. The V and J genes are TRBV20-1 and TRBJ2-5; the match to TRBD1 covers 9 bases. Germline V CDR1 and CDR2: DFQATT, SNEGSKA (reference sequence). Unmatched junction bases numbered 10, after V lost 2 bases and J lost 3 bases. The CDR3 consists of 16 residues. In DNA, the CDR3 is TGCAGTGCTAGATCCCCACCCGGACAGGGGAAAGAGACCCAGTACTTC. Residues: CSARSPPGQGKETQYF.

The V gene is TRBV28, the J gene TRBJ2-1; D is uncertain. Germline loops: CDR1 MDHEN, CDR2 SYDVKM. This CDR3 has 14 amino acids. The ends were cut back, 1 base at V and 5 bases at J, with 9 bases in the middle. CDR3 region: CASSLSPGDNEQFF. In nucleotides, the CDR3 is TGTGCCAGCAGTTTATCTCCGGGCGACAATGAGCAGTTCTTC.

The rearrangement joins TRBV5-1 to TRBJ1-5, with no clear D. Between the trimmed V and J ends, which lost 9 bases and 12 bases, there was a span of 13 bases. The length of the CDR3 is 10 residues. Germline V gives CDR1 SGHRS, CDR2 YFSETQ. The CDR3 sequence is CATSEGIQHF. CDR3 nucleotides: TGCGCCACCTCCGAGGGAATCCAGCATTTT.

At least ten counts were recorded for this clonotype. CDR3 residues: CASLLGGVNTGELFF. CDR3 DNA sequence: TGTGCCAGCCTTTTGGGCGGGGTGAACACCGGGGAGCTGTTTTTT. V and J are TRBV6-1 and TRBJ2-2; D possibly corresponds to TRBD2 (6 bases). The CDR3 contains 15 residues. Germline V lookup: CDR1 MNHNS, CDR2 SASEGT. V lost 8 bases to trimming and J lost 1 base, with 14 bases between them.

This clonotype was seen many times. The chain employs TRBV20-1 and TRBJ1-5, with TRBD1 as a possible D gene (6 bases). CDR1 is DFQATT, CDR2 SNEGSKA, per germline (reference sequence). This CDR3 spans 16 amino acids. V dropped 3 bases and J dropped 5 bases, with 20 bases sitting between them. CDR3 sequence reads: CSARWGGPASDQPQHF. The CDR3 nucleotides are TGCAGTGCTAGGTGGGGGGGCCCCGCCTCGGATCAGCCCCAGCATTTT.

V and J are TRBV7-3 and TRBJ2-1, with D hard to call. The V and J ends lost 5 bases and 1 base respectively, with 12 bases between them. Germline V gene lookup returns CDR1 SGHTA and CDR2 FQGTGA. This CDR3 has 15 residues. This CDR3 is CASSPRTTSYNEQFF. CDR3 nucleotides: TGTGCCAGCAGCCCAAGGACGACTTCCTACAATGAGCAGTTCTTC.

At least ten counts were recorded for this clonotype. CDR3 sequence: CASSLGPPYGYTF. The CDR3 bases are TGTGCCAGCAGCCTCGGACCCCCCTATGGCTACACCTTC. This chain links TRBV14 with TRBJ1-2, with D unclear. Germline loops: CDR1 SGHDN, CDR2 FVKESK. This CDR3 has 13 residues. The germline V and J ends were trimmed by 4 bases and 4 bases, with 10 bases remaining between them.

V gene TRBV20-1 combines with J gene TRBJ2-2; 11 bases agree with TRBD2. Germline values: CDR1 DFQATT, CDR2 SNEGSKA (reference sequence). V dropped 1 base and J dropped 7; count of bases not matched to a gene: 5. This CDR3 is 15 amino acids long. CDR3 loop: CSARALTSGNGELFF. The DNA of the CDR3 is TGCAGTGCTAGAGCTTTGACTAGCGGGAACGGGGAGCTGTTTTTT.

The chain uses TRBV10-3 and TRBJ1-6; D may be TRBD1 (6 bases). This CDR3 is 15 amino acids long. Trimming cost V 6 bases and J 5 bases, with 14 bases left between them. Germline V lookup: CDR1 ENHRY, CDR2 SYGVKD. In DNA, the CDR3 is TGTGCCATCAGGGAAGAGGGGGGGCATAATTCACCCCTCCACTTT. Encoded protein: CAIREEGGHNSPLHF.

This clonotype was observed a handful of times. This chain uses TRBV20-1 with TRBJ1-4, with D possibly being TRBD1 (5 bases). The V gene's germline CDR1 is DFQATT and CDR2 SNEGSKA (reference sequence). V gave up 6 bases and J gave up 7 bases, with 12 bases separating them. The CDR3 is 12 residues long. The CDR3 nucleotides are TGCAGTGCGGGGGTTATCGGTGAAAAACTGTTTTTT. Translation gives CSAGVIGEKLFF.

The chain's CDR3 is CASSTGFGLGRGEQFF. The CDR3 bases are TGTGCCAGTAGTACAGGGTTCGGACTAGGGCGGGGTGAGCAGTTCTTC. The chain combines TRBV19 with TRBJ2-1; 7 nucleotides align to TRBD2. V was pared by 4 bases and J by 9 bases, with 15 bases of the junction left unmatched. The CDR3 has 16 amino acids. CDR1 LNHDA and CDR2 SQIVND come from the germline V gene (reference sequence).

This clonotype was seen at least ten times. The chain couples TRBV29-1 to TRBJ2-1; D unclear. V dropped 4 bases and J dropped 7 bases, with 17 bases sitting between them. Germline CDR1 reads SQVTM; CDR2 reads ANQGSEA. The length of the CDR3 is 14 residues. CDR3 sequence: CSVVWQTPRNEQFF. The CDR3 region has the DNA TGCAGCGTTGTGTGGCAAACCCCGAGGAATGAGCAGTTCTTC.

The rearrangement joins TRBV20-1 to TRBJ1-2, with D tentatively TRBD1 (6 bases). The CDR3 is made up of 11 amino acids. The ends were cut back, 4 bases at V and 8 bases at J, with 11 bases in the middle. CDR1 DFQATT and CDR2 SNEGSKA come from the germline V gene (reference sequence). In DNA, the CDR3 is TGCAGTGCTACTACAGGGTTAGGCTACACCTTC. It codes for CSATTGLGYTF.

This clonotype came up many times. The chain carries TRBV5-1 and TRBJ2-7, with 7 bases identical to TRBD2. The CDR3 runs 13 residues. Trimming removed 1 base from V and 7 bases from J; junction bases left unmatched: 5. Germline values: CDR1 SGHRS, CDR2 YFSETQ. CDR3 coding DNA: TGCGCCAGCAGCTTGACGGGAGGAGGAGAGCAGTACTTC. Its protein product is CASSLTGGGEQYF.

The V call is TRBV2, the J call TRBJ2-1; TRBD2 matches at 14 bases. J was trimmed by 1 base and V by 10 bases; bases with no gene match: 9. CDR1 is SNHLY and CDR2 is FYNNEI in the germline V gene. The CDR3 runs 17 residues. As DNA, the CDR3 is TGTGCCACTACCGGGACTAGCGGGAGTGGATCCTACAATGAGCAGTTCTTC. Translating it yields CATTGTSGSGSYNEQFF.

This clonotype was counted only a few times. V gene TRBV5-1 combines with J gene TRBJ2-4, with 10 bases fitting TRBD1. J gave up 3 bases and V 4 bases, and 7 bases lay outside the gene matches. Germline V gene lookup returns CDR1 SGHRS and CDR2 YFSETQ. The CDR3 length is 16 residues. As DNA, the CDR3 is TGCGCCAGCAGCCTAACCGGGACAGGGGTCAAAAACATTCAGTACTTC. The encoded protein is CASSLTGTGVKNIQYF. The full variable domain, rest sourced from reference TRBV5-1 and TRBJ2-4, is KAGVTQTPRYLIKTRGQQVTLSCSPISGHRSVSWYQQTPGQGLQFLFEYFSETQRNKGNFPGRFSGRQFSNSRSEMNVSTLELGDSALYLCASSLTGTGVKNIQYFGAGTRLSVL.

The gene calls are TRBV10-3 and TRBJ1-1, with D tentatively TRBD1 (5 bases). Trimming removed 3 bases at V and 7 bases at J, with 15 bases between. The germline V gene has CDR1 ENHRY and CDR2 SYGVKD. There are 14 residues in the CDR3. The chain's CDR3 is CAISERAERGEAFF. CDR3 nucleotide sequence: TGTGCCATCAGTGAAAGGGCAGAAAGGGGTGAAGCTTTCTTT.

The table lists this clonotype with many counts. This chain uses TRBV7-3 with TRBJ2-1; 13 nucleotides match TRBD2. Trimming cost V 5 bases and J 3 bases; bases outside gene matches: 10. CDR1 and CDR2 (germline): SGHTA, FQGTGA. The CDR3 contains 18 residues. CDR3 residues: CASSPIGLAGDHYNEQFF. CDR3 in DNA: TGTGCCAGCAGCCCGATCGGACTAGCGGGAGACCACTACAATGAGCAGTTCTTC.

The rearrangement joins TRBV25-1 to TRBJ2-7, with a weak D call TRBD1 (6 bases). The CDR3 contains 19 residues. CDR1 is MGHDK, CDR2 SYGVNS, per germline. Trimming removed 3 bases at V and 3 bases at J, with 27 bases between. The CDR3 region is CASSEFVSGELGHIYEQYF. CDR3 bases: TGTGCCAGCAGTGAGTTTGTGTCAGGGGAATTGGGACATATCTACGAGCAGTACTTC.

This clonotype was counted at least ten times. The CDR3 sequence is CASSLEARPNTDTQYF. CDR3 nucleotide sequence: TGCGCCAGCAGCTTGGAGGCGAGACCTAACACAGATACGCAGTATTTT. The V gene is TRBV5-1, the J gene TRBJ2-3; D uncertain. The V end was cut by 0 bases, the J end by 2 bases, with 13 bases between. The germline CDR1 and CDR2 sequences are SGHRS and YFSETQ. The CDR3 has 16 amino acids.

This clonotype appeared a few times. This chain connects TRBV9 to TRBJ2-7; D remains ambiguous. V was trimmed by 4 bases and J by 2 bases, leaving 13 bases between them. CDR1 and CDR2 from the germline V gene are SGDLS and YYNGEE. This CDR3 is 14 amino acids long. CDR3 region: CASSPQTATYEQYF. CDR3 in DNA: TGTGCCAGCAGCCCTCAGACGGCAACCTACGAGCAGTACTTC.

As regards this clonotype: A much larger clone lies a single base off, so this may be a read error. The chain combines TRBV5-6 with TRBJ2-7; no clear D. Germline V gene data show CDR1 as SGHDT and CDR2 as YYEEEE. This CDR3 has 14 residues. Trimming removed 4 bases from V and 2 bases from J, with 13 bases in between. CDR3 sequence reads: CASSARLITYEQYV. CDR3 DNA sequence: TGTGCCAGCAGCGCCCGGCTGATAACCTACGAGCAGTACGTC.

The gene calls are TRBV5-1 and TRBJ2-1, with TRBD2 identical over 9 bases. This CDR3 is built from 14 residues. CDR1 is SGHRS, CDR2 YFSETQ, per germline. Losses at the gene ends were 4 bases for V and 6 bases for J; bases not matched to a gene: 5. The CDR3 nucleotides read TGCGCCAGCAGCGGGCGGGGGGGCCCCAATGAGCAGTTCTTC. This codes for CASSGRGGPNEQFF. Combining the CDR3 with reference TRBV5-1 and TRBJ2-1 gives the whole variable domain KAGVTQTPRYLIKTRGQQVTLSCSPISGHRSVSWYQQTPGQGLQFLFEYFSETQRNKGNFPGRFSGRQFSNSRSEMNVSTLELGDSALYLCASSGRGGPNEQFFGPGTRLTVL.

This clonotype was counted ten times or more. The V call is TRBV6-1, the J call TRBJ2-3, with D tentatively TRBD1 (5 bases). The germline CDR1 and CDR2 sequences are MNHNS and SASEGT. CDR3 length: 11 amino acids. Between the trimmed V and J ends, which lost 6 bases and 6 bases, there was a span of 7 bases. CDR3 DNA sequence: TGTGCCAGCAGCAGACAGGATACGCAGTATTTT. Translation gives CASSRQDTQYF.

In this sample, this clonotype turned up many times. The genes are TRBV12-3 or TRBV12-4 and TRBJ1-6, with D possibly matching TRBD1 (6 bases). This CDR3 has 14 residues. Trimming removed 6 bases at V and 7 bases at J, with 13 bases between. The CDR3 loop is CASSLDSINSPLHF. CDR3 DNA: TGTGCCAGCAGCCTGGACAGCATAAATTCACCCCTCCACTTT.